The sequence of this T cell receptor (beta chain) was determined in a study of OX40 agonist ivuxolimab in advanced cancers. Study results and limitations: Certain nonresponding patients likewise had low normalized T-cell clonal expansion. Partial responders at 0.1-3.0 mg/kg showed near-lowest clonal expansion.

In regard to this clone: Its cognate antigen is unknown.

The V gene lost 7 bases and the J gene lost 4 bases, with 21 bases spanning the gap. Germline V gene lookup returns CDR1 SGHTA and CDR2 FQGNSA. The length of the CDR3 is 16 residues. Profiling relied on immunoSEQ multiplex PCR, and the TCRdb table lists in-frame clones only, not all of them. Among tens of thousands of clones listed, about 92% were seen once. The sequenced sample was CD4+ or CD8+ T cells sorted from blood, obtained in a trial of the OX40 agonist ivuxolimab. The origin of this receptor is an adult with an advanced solid tumor such as melanoma, head and neck, liver or kidney cancer. The chain recombines TRBV7-2 with TRBJ2-3; the D gene is possibly TRBD2 (6 bases). For the CDR3, the DNA is TGTGCCAGCACCCAGGAGGAAGGAGGGTGGGCAGATACGCAGTATTTT. This encodes CASTQEEGGWADTQYF.